These T cell receptor beta chains were read from a single sample in a study of early T cells in non-severe SARS-CoV-2 infection. From the 5' RACE reads, TCRdb called clonotypes with MiXCR, one entry per CDR3 protein. There are about 56,000 distinct CDR3 sequences in the sample; about 15% occur only once, and approximately 4% lies in the top ten. The material sequenced was whole blood, taken at baseline. Receptors were obtained from an adult who was a healthcare worker with PCR-confirmed SARS-CoV-2 infection or an uninfected control (not recorded which). Both conserved end residues are part of each CDR3. The D gene is left open where the match is weak. Size is omitted from some rows. Given values are once, few, many or a class for expanded clones.

len | j_gene | d_gene | v_gene | abundance | CDR3nt | CDR3aa
16 | TRBJ1-3 | NA | TRBV2 | NA | TGTGCCAGCAGTTTCACCGGACAGACCTCTGGAAACACCATATATTTT | CASSFTGQTSGNTIYF
13 | TRBJ2-3 | NA | TRBV7-7 | few | TGTGCTAGCAGCCAAAGGGGCACAGATACGCAGTATTTT | CASSQRGTDTQYF
16 | TRBJ2-3 | TRBD2 | TRBV5-1 | few | TGCGCCAGCACCAAGACTCTAGCGGGGGCTGGAGATACGCAGTATTTT | CASTKTLAGAGDTQYF
13 | TRBJ2-3 | NA | TRBV9 | NA | TGTGCCAGCAGCGCTACTAGCACAGATACGCAGTATTTT | CASSATSTDTQYF
14 | TRBJ2-7 | TRBD1 | TRBV29-1 | NA | TGCAGCGTTGTTTCCGGGACAGTATCCTACGAGCAGTACTTC | CSVVSGTVSYEQYF
15 | TRBJ1-5 | NA | TRBV11-2 | many | TGTGCCAGCAGCTTATCTGGACAGATCCCCCAGCCCCAGCATTTT | CASSLSGQIPQPQHF
15 | TRBJ2-5 | NA | TRBV6-1 | once | TGTGCCAGCAGTGAATCTGTGGTACTCCAAGAGACCCAGTACTTC | CASSESVVLQETQYF
14 | TRBJ1-6 | NA | TRBV5-1 | NA | TGCGCCAGCAGCTTGGAAGGAGATAATTCACCCCTCCACTTT | CASSLEGDNSPLHF
14 | TRBJ1-1 | NA | TRBV20-1 | NA | TGCAGTGCCCGGCGGGTCAGCCCGAACACTGAAGCTTTCTTT | CSARRVSPNTEAFF
12 | TRBJ1-1 | NA | TRBV12-3/TRBV12-4 | NA | TGTGCCAGCAGTCATGGGCGGATTGAAGCTTTCTTT | CASSHGRIEAFF
12 | TRBJ2-3 | NA | TRBV12-3/TRBV12-4 | many | TGTGCCAGCAGTCCCCAGACAGATACGCAGTATTTT | CASSPQTDTQYF
15 | TRBJ2-1 | TRBD1 | TRBV7-9 | NA | TGTGCCAGCAGCTCGACAGGGAAGGCTCTCAATGAGCAGTTCTTC | CASSSTGKALNEQFF
15 | TRBJ2-1 | TRBD1 | TRBV9 | few | TGTGCCAGCAGCGTAGCAGGGACAGGCTCGAATGAGCAGTTCTTC | CASSVAGTGSNEQFF
16 | TRBJ1-2 | NA | TRBV24-1 | few | TGTGCCACCAGTGGGGCAGGCGGGCCCGGATTCAATGGCTACACCTTC | CATSGAGGPGFNGYTF
14 | TRBJ2-5 | NA | TRBV11-2 | NA | TGTGCCAGCAGCCGGAACAGGGTGGGAGAGACCCAGTACTTC | CASSRNRVGETQYF
17 | TRBJ1-5 | TRBD1 | TRBV6-6 | few | TGTGCCAGCAGTCCCGGACAGGGTGATTTCATGAATCAGCCCCAGCATTTT | CASSPGQGDFMNQPQHF
16 | TRBJ2-3 | TRBD2 | TRBV2 | many | TGTGCCAGCAGCGCGTCGGGGCGGGGGGACACAGATACGCAGTATTTT | CASSASGRGDTDTQYF
14 | TRBJ2-1 | TRBD2 | TRBV12-3/TRBV12-4 | NA | TGTGCCAGCAGCAGCGGGACTCTCTCTGATGAGCAGTTCTTC | CASSSGTLSDEQFF
17 | TRBJ2-7 | TRBD2 | TRBV5-1 | few | TGCGCCAGCAGCCCGACAACCCCGGGACTAGGAGGCCTCGAGCAGTACTTC | CASSPTTPGLGGLEQYF
16 | TRBJ1-2 | NA | TRBV27 | NA | TGTGCCAGCAAGGGATCACCCTCTCCAAGGAACTATGGCTACACCTTC | CASKGSPSPRNYGYTF
15 | TRBJ2-1 | TRBD2 | TRBV6-4 | medium-sized | TGTGCCAGCAGTGACTCAGCGGGGGGGTACAATGAGCAGTTCTTC | CASSDSAGGYNEQFF
16 | TRBJ2-1 | TRBD2 | TRBV3-1 | NA | TGTGCCAGCAGCCAGAGGAGTAGCGGGATGGGTGGCGGGCAGTTCTTC | CASSQRSSGMGGGQFF
13 | TRBJ1-1 | NA | TRBV27 | NA | TGTGCCAGCAGTTTAGGAGGGGACACTGAAGCTTTCTTT | CASSLGGDTEAFF
15 | TRBJ2-3 | TRBD2 | TRBV20-1 | few | TGCAGTGCCCCGGGGGAAAGCGGGAGAGCAGATACGCAGTATTTT | CSAPGESGRADTQYF
13 | TRBJ1-1 | NA | TRBV12-3/TRBV12-4 | few | TGTGCCAGCAGTTTTTTAGAGACCACTGAAGCTTTCTTT | CASSFLETTEAFF
18 | TRBJ2-3 | TRBD2 | TRBV7-2 | NA | TGTGCCAGCAGCTTACGACTAGCGGGGGGCCCCGGGGCAGATACGCAGTATTTT | CASSLRLAGGPGADTQYF
18 | TRBJ1-1 | TRBD1 | TRBV5-1 | few | TGCGCCAGCAGCTCAGGAAGGACAGGGGGCCCCCTGAACACTGAAGCTTTCTTT | CASSSGRTGGPLNTEAFF
17 | TRBJ2-7 | NA | TRBV11-2 | few | TGTGCCAGCAGCCCTTTAGTGGGACAAGGATCAAGCTACGAGCAGTACTTC | CASSPLVGQGSSYEQYF
15 | TRBJ2-1 | NA | TRBV7-3 | few | TGTGCCAGCAGCTTAAGCCAGGGGAAGGTTTGGGAGCAGTTCTTC | CASSLSQGKVWEQFF
15 | TRBJ2-3 | TRBD2 | TRBV7-8 | few | TGTGCCAGCAGCAGCGGACTAGCGGGAGAAGATACGCAGTATTTT | CASSSGLAGEDTQYF
13 | TRBJ2-7 | TRBD1 | TRBV20-1 | many | TGCAGTGCTACCCGGGACAGGGGGAACGAGCAGTACTTC | CSATRDRGNEQYF
14 | TRBJ1-2 | NA | TRBV5-1 | NA | TGCGCCAGCAGCTCGGATCTGGGCTCCTATGGCTACACCTTC | CASSSDLGSYGYTF
16 | TRBJ2-1 | TRBD2 | TRBV20-1 | many | TGCAGTGCTCGAGGACTAGCGAGTTTCCCCTACAATGAGCAGTTCTTC | CSARGLASFPYNEQFF
15 | TRBJ1-4 | NA | TRBV7-9 | few | TGTGCCAGCAGCTCCCCGGAGTCTCGTAATGAAAAACTGTTTTTT | CASSSPESRNEKLFF
16 | TRBJ2-7 | NA | TRBV9 | few | TGTGCCAGCAGCACCCCCCGGGGGACAGCTTCCTACGAGCAGTACTTC | CASSTPRGTASYEQYF
16 | TRBJ2-2 | NA | TRBV7-6 | few | TGTGCCAGCAGCCCCGGGCCGACCAAGAACACCGGGGAGCTGTTTTTT | CASSPGPTKNTGELFF
14 | TRBJ2-3 | TRBD2 | TRBV2 | NA | TGTGCCAGCACCGTCGGCGGGAGTGAAGATACGCAGTATTTT | CASTVGGSEDTQYF
14 | TRBJ2-5 | NA | TRBV15 | few | TGTGCCACCAGCAGAGGCGTGGGTCAAGAGACCCAGTACTTC | CATSRGVGQETQYF
14 | TRBJ2-5 | NA | TRBV11-1 | few | TGTGCCAGCAGCCTAGGGACGGAGCAAGAGACCCAGTACTTC | CASSLGTEQETQYF
18 | TRBJ2-3 | TRBD2 | TRBV5-1 | few | TGCGCCAGCAGCCTAGGACTAGCGGGGCCCCCTAGCACAGATACGCAGTATTTT | CASSLGLAGPPSTDTQYF
13 | TRBJ2-7 | TRBD1 | TRBV7-3 | NA | TGTGCCAGCAGCTTGACAGGGTCGGGCGAGCAGTACTTC | CASSLTGSGEQYF
14 | TRBJ1-5 | TRBD1 | TRBV6-1 | once | TGTGCCAGCAGTGGAGGGACAGTATGGCAGCCCCAGCATTTT | CASSGGTVWQPQHF
16 | TRBJ2-2 | TRBD1 | TRBV7-6 | few | TGTGCCAGCAGCTTAGAGGGACAGGCCAACACCGGGGAGCTGTTTTTT | CASSLEGQANTGELFF
16 | TRBJ1-6 | TRBD1 | TRBV7-9 | many | TGTGCCAGCAGCTTAGCGTGGACAGGAGATAATTCACCCCTCCACTTT | CASSLAWTGDNSPLHF
17 | TRBJ2-3 | NA | TRBV18 | NA | TGTGCCAGCTCACTACGCCCCGTGGGACTTGGCACAGATACGCAGTATTTT | CASSLRPVGLGTDTQYF
14 | TRBJ2-2 | TRBD1 | TRBV28 | many | TGTGCCAGCGCACAGGGGGCCCACACCGGGGAGCTGTTTTTT | CASAQGAHTGELFF
14 | TRBJ1-2 | TRBD1 | TRBV19 | NA | TGTGCCAGTAGTATCCAAAGGGACAGCTATGGCTACACCTTC | CASSIQRDSYGYTF
13 | TRBJ2-4 | NA | TRBV18 | many | TGTGCCAGCTCACCAGCCTTGAAAAACATTCAGTACTTC | CASSPALKNIQYF
17 | TRBJ1-5 | NA | TRBV7-2 | few | TGTGCCAGCAGCCCATACACCGGGACGGATAGCAATCAGCCCCAGCATTTT | CASSPYTGTDSNQPQHF
15 | TRBJ1-2 | TRBD1 | TRBV4-2 | NA | TGTGCCAGCAGCCAAGGGGACAGGGCAAGCTATGGCTACACCTTC | CASSQGDRASYGYTF
13 | TRBJ1-6 | NA | TRBV20-1 | many | TGCAGTGCTAGAGGGTTGAGGAATTCACCCCTCCACTTT | CSARGLRNSPLHF
14 | TRBJ1-1 | NA | TRBV20-1 | NA | TGCAGTGCTAGAACGGGACACCCGAACACTGAAGCTTTCTTT | CSARTGHPNTEAFF
15 | TRBJ2-7 | TRBD2 | TRBV28 | NA | TGTGCCAGCAGCTTCCTCCCGGGCGGGAGCTACGAGCAGTACTTC | CASSFLPGGSYEQYF
14 | TRBJ2-5 | TRBD1 | TRBV20-1 | few | TGCAGTGCTAGACCCCCGGGACAGGGGGAGACCCAGTACTTC | CSARPPGQGETQYF